This TCR beta chain emerged from a study of T cells in women clearing cervical HPV infection. At the level of the study: Controls gave blood once infection was undetectable; cases at lesion identification. Overall study findings and caveats: Associations may precede or follow infection; HPV-specific or memory T cells were not isolated. CIN3+ cases had significantly higher TCR repertoire richness than controls, but evenness did not differ. TRBV6-7 relative abundance averaged approximately 0.1% in cases and about 0.17% in controls.

Points on this clone: The target antigen is unknown. The observed sequence ends 3 residues before the CDR3 terminus, with the missing tail filled in from the germline J gene.

This CDR3 has 18 residues. The germline CDR1 and CDR2 sequences are SNHLY and FYNNEI. V was clipped by 8 bases and J by 6 bases, with 30 bases between them. Profiled with immunoSEQ multiplex PCR; TCRdb holds only in-frame clones, not every one. The listing contains about 48,000 clones. This receptor was identified in a woman aged 18-70 years with a cervical HPV16 infection that either progressed to CIN3+ or cleared (not recorded which). Sequenced: blood buffy coat. The V and J genes are TRBV2 and TRBJ2-3; TRBD1 might be the D (5 bases). The CDR3 region is CASLGLPQGPGQVDTQYF. Partial CDR3 DNA: TGTGCCAGCTTGGGCCTACCCCAAGGGCCAGGGCAGGTTGATACG.